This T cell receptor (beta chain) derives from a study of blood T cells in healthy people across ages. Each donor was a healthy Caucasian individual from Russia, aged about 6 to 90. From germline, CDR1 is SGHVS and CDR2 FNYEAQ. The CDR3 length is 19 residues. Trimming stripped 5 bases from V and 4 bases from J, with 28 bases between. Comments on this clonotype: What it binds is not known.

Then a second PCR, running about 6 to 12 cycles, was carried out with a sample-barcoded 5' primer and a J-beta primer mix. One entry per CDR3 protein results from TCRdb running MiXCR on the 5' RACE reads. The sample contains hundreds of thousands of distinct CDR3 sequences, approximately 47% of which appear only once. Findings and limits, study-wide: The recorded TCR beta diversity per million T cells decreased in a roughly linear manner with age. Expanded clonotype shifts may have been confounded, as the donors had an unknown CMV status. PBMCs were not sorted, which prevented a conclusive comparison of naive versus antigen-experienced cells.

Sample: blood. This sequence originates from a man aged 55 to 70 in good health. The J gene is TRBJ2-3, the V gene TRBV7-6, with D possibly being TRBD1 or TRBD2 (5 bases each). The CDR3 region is CASSKAPGAASMAPDTQYF. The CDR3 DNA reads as TGTGCCAGCAGCAAAGCCCCCGGGGCTGCTAGTATGGCGCCAGATACGCAGTATTTT.